Below, 23 T cell receptor beta chains from the same sample are listed, as sequenced in a study of blood T cell repertoires in COVID-19. Using immunoSEQ multiplex PCR, the repertoire was profiled, and TCRdb retains in-frame clones only, with some absent. The repertoire consists of roughly 460,000 clones, with 70% to 90% occurring once and the leading ten covering 0.8% to 0.85%. The sample taken for sequencing was peripheral blood. These receptors all stem from a man between 18 and 35 years old with COVID-19, enrolled during active disease.

The rearrangement uses TRBV11-2 and TRBJ2-1, with 7 bases that match TRBD2. V gave up 0 bases and J gave up 3 bases; unmatched junction bases: 14. Germline V lookup: CDR1 SGHAT, CDR2 FQNNGV. There are 19 residues in the CDR3. CDR3 coding DNA: TGTGCCAGCAGCTTAGACGGTGGCGGGGGAGGTTGGGGCTACAATGAGCAGTTCTTC. Residues: CASSLDGGGGGWGYNEQFF.

The genes are TRBV19 and TRBJ2-5, with 14 bases fitting TRBD2. Trimming removed 5 bases from V and 9 bases from J; junction bases left unmatched: 5. The CDR3 loop spans 14 amino acids. Germline CDR1 reads LNHDA; CDR2 reads SQIVND (reference sequence). The CDR3 DNA sequence: TGTGCCAGTAGTTTCCGACTAGCGGGAGGGGCCCAGTACTTC. Translating gives CASSFRLAGGAQYF.

The J gene is TRBJ1-4, the V gene TRBV7-6; D gene uncertain. The CDR3 is 13 amino acids. Trimming stripped 5 bases from V and 6 bases from J, with 10 bases between. Germline V CDR1 and CDR2: SGHVS, FNYEAQ. The CDR3 DNA is TGTGCCAGCAGCCTTGGGAGGGATGAAAAACTGTTTTTT. It specifies CASSLGRDEKLFF.

The CDR3 loop is CASSPRQGAFEAFF. CDR3 nucleotides: TGTGCCAGCAGTCCCCGACAGGGGGCTTTTGAAGCTTTCTTT. The gene calls are TRBV6-5 and TRBJ1-1; TRBD1 agrees at 10 bases. In germline, CDR1 is MNHEY, CDR2 SVGAGI. The CDR3 extends over 14 amino acids. V dropped 5 bases and J dropped 7; count of bases not matched to a gene: 7.

The chain combines TRBV2 with TRBJ2-3, with 7 bases matching TRBD2. The germline CDR1 and CDR2 sequences are SNHLY and FYNNEI. After removal of 6 bases from V and 2 bases from J, the junction contained 8 bases not matched to a gene. This CDR3 has 15 amino acids. The CDR3 DNA reads TGTGCCAGCAGAGTGACTAGCATGGTCACAGATACGCAGTATTTT. Translated: CASRVTSMVTDTQYF. The full variable domain, with the rest looked up from reference TRBV2 and TRBJ2-3, is EPEVTQTPSHQVTQMGQEVILRCVPISNHLYFYWYRQILGQKVEFLVSFYNNEISEKSEIFDDQFSVERPDGSNFTLKIRSTKLEDSAMYFCASRVTSMVTDTQYFGPGTRLTVL.

The chain joins TRBV6-4 to TRBJ1-2; weak D call: TRBD1 (6 bases). V lost 3 bases and J 0 bases, leaving 11 bases between the germline ends. The length of the CDR3 is 15 residues. The germline CDR1 and CDR2 sequences are MRHNA and SNTAGT. The CDR3 region is CASSDPGTPNYGYTF. The DNA of the CDR3 is TGTGCCAGCAGTGATCCCGGGACACCTAACTATGGCTACACCTTC.

The V gene is TRBV11-2, the J gene TRBJ2-7, with a possible D match to TRBD1 (6 bases). The CDR3 runs 15 residues. Germline loops: CDR1 SGHAT, CDR2 FQNNGV. V lost 1 base and J lost 3, with 13 bases in between. Here the CDR3 DNA reads TGTGCCAGCAGCTTAGTGACGGACAGTAACTACGAGCAGTACTTC. The encoded protein is CASSLVTDSNYEQYF.

Turning to this clone: An end of the junction does not agree with germline; a read error may underlie this. The V call is TRBV14, the J call TRBJ2-7, with 7 bases lining up with TRBD2. The CDR3 length is 14 residues. Germline V gives CDR1 SGHDN, CDR2 FVKESK. The CDR3 DNA reads TGTGCCGGCAGCCTGGCGGGAGTCCCATGGGAGCAGTACTTC. It translates to CAGSLAGVPWEQYF.

The V call is TRBV6-5, the J call TRBJ1-3; unclear D gene. From germline, CDR1 is MNHEY and CDR2 SVGAGI. V shed 7 bases and J shed 3 bases, with 10 bases lying between them. The length of the CDR3 is 13 residues. The CDR3 sequence: CASTSADGNTIYF. As DNA, the CDR3 is TGTGCCAGCACTTCTGCAGATGGAAACACCATATATTTT.

J is TRBJ1-3 and V is TRBV6-5; D uncertain. Germline CDR1 is MNHEY and CDR2 is SVGAGI. The CDR3 spans 15 residues. With 6 bases removed from V and 0 bases from J, the gap between germline ends came to 12 bases. The CDR3 nucleotides read TGTGCCAGCAGACCCCAGGCGTACTCTGGAAACACCATATATTTT. Translation gives CASRPQAYSGNTIYF.

The rearrangement links TRBV12-3 or TRBV12-4 to TRBJ1-5; D unclear. V gave up 5 bases and J gave up 6 bases, with 8 bases separating them. CDR3 length: 12 amino acids. CDR3 protein: CASSLPGQPQHF. DNA for the CDR3: TGTGCCAGCAGTCTCCCGGGTCAGCCCCAGCATTTT.

This sequence joins TRBV18 and TRBJ2-3; 7 nucleotides line up with TRBD2. The germline CDR1 and CDR2 sequences are KGHSH and LQKENI. The V gene end was trimmed by 3 bases and the J gene end by 7 bases; junction bases not matched to a gene: 4. CDR3 size: 13 residues. The CDR3 nucleotides are TGTGCCAGCTCACCTCCTAGCGGCTATACGCAGTATTTT. Translating gives CASSPPSGYTQYF.

This chain connects TRBV25-1 to TRBJ1-1; maybe TRBD1 (5 bases). Trimming took off 0 bases at V and 7 bases at J, with 18 bases between the two ends. The CDR3 spans 16 residues. The germline V gene has CDR1 MGHDK and CDR2 SYGVNS. For the CDR3, the DNA is TGTGCCAGCAGTGAATACGTCCCAGGGCGAACCAATGAAGCTTTCTTT. Amino acid sequence: CASSEYVPGRTNEAFF.

The chain couples TRBV5-1 to TRBJ2-2, with a possible D match to TRBD1 (6 bases). V was cut by 7 bases and J by 6 bases, with 13 bases left in between. Germline V lookup: CDR1 SGHRS, CDR2 YFSETQ. The CDR3 extends over 13 amino acids. The DNA of the CDR3 is TGCGCCAGCGACGAACAGGGTGCCGGGGAGCTGTTTTTT. Translation gives CASDEQGAGELFF.

DNA for the CDR3: TGTGCCAGCAGTGGACAGATTAGCACAGATACGCAGTATTTT. Encoded protein: CASSGQISTDTQYF. This rearrangement joins TRBV6-6 to TRBJ2-3, with D tentatively TRBD1 (6 bases). CDR3 size: 14 residues. The ends were cut back, 5 bases at V and 0 bases at J, with 9 bases in the middle. Germline V gives CDR1 MNHNY, CDR2 SVGAGI (reference sequence).

The genes are TRBV27 and TRBJ2-3; 7 nucleotides match TRBD1. The CDR3 covers 13 residues. The germline CDR1 and CDR2 sequences are MNHEY and SMNVEV (reference sequence). Trimming removed 6 bases from V and 0 bases from J; junction bases left unmatched: 0. CDR3 nucleotides: TGTGCCAGCAGGGACAGGAGCACAGATACGCAGTATTTT. It yields the protein CASRDRSTDTQYF.

This clone came up once. V and J are TRBV2 and TRBJ2-3; TRBD1 aligns across 9 bases. The CDR3 consists of 14 residues. Germline values: CDR1 SNHLY, CDR2 FYNNEI. V gave up 10 bases and J gave up 2 bases; unmatched junction bases: 7. CDR3 protein: CATVRDRVTDTQYF. The CDR3 DNA sequence: TGTGCCACCGTCCGGGACAGGGTCACAGATACGCAGTATTTT.

The chain uses TRBV10-2 and TRBJ1-4, with 8 nucleotides matching TRBD1. Germline CDR1 WSHSY, CDR2 SAAADI. The J segment lost 6 bases and the V segment lost 6 bases, leaving 3 bases of the junction unmatched. The CDR3 consists of 13 residues. The DNA of the CDR3 is TGCGCCAGCAGGGGACAGGTGGATGAAAAACTGTTTTTT. Protein: CASRGQVDEKLFF.

J is TRBJ2-1 and V is TRBV19, with 12 bases matching TRBD2. V shed 4 bases, J shed 8 bases, and the junction held 6 bases outside the gene matches. The CDR3 loop spans 15 amino acids. Per the germline V gene, CDR1 is LNHDA and CDR2 is SQIVND (reference sequence). Here the CDR3 reads CASSTGLAGTHEQFF. The CDR3 DNA is TGTGCCAGTAGTACAGGACTAGCGGGAACCCATGAGCAGTTCTTC.

This chain links TRBV7-8 with TRBJ2-5; 9 bases line up with TRBD2. Trimming cost V 2 bases and J 5 bases; bases outside gene matches: 6. This CDR3 contains 15 residues. Looked up from germline, CDR1 is SGHVS and CDR2 is FQNEAQ. The CDR3 DNA sequence: TGTGCCAGCAGCTTAACAGCGGGGGGTGGGGAGACCCAGTACTTC. Translation gives CASSLTAGGGETQYF.

The J gene is TRBJ2-1, the V gene TRBV6-2 or TRBV6-3; 10 bases align to TRBD2. V gave up 5 bases and J gave up 10 bases; unmatched junction bases: 14. The CDR3 runs 16 residues. Germline CDR1 is MNHEY and CDR2 is SVGEGT. The CDR3 loop is CASSGRRAGGPGEQFF. CDR3 in DNA: TGTGCCAGCAGTGGCAGGAGAGCGGGAGGGCCCGGGGAGCAGTTCTTC.

The sample holds one count of this clone. The chain links TRBV3-1 (or the pseudogene TRBV3-2) to TRBJ2-3; a possible D gene is TRBD2 (5 bases). Germline V lookup: CDR1 LGHDT, CDR2 YNNKEL (reference sequence). This CDR3 has 18 residues. V shed 3 bases and J shed 2 bases, with 21 bases lying between them. The CDR3 region has the DNA TGTGCCAGCAGCCACCCTGGAAGAGGGCCCGGATCCACAGATACGCAGTATTTT. Translation gives CASSHPGRGPGSTDTQYF.

The J gene is TRBJ1-1, the V gene TRBV2; TRBD1 matches 7 bases. The CDR3 extends over 13 amino acids. Germline CDR1 SNHLY, CDR2 FYNNEI. Losses at the gene ends were 7 bases for V and 0 bases for J; bases not matched to a gene: 2. The CDR3 DNA reads TGTGCCAGCAAGACAGGGTTGAACACTGAAGCTTTCTTT. Translated, it gives CASKTGLNTEAFF.